This passage covers 16 T cell receptor beta chains from one sample sequenced in a study of T cells in women clearing cervical HPV infection. Generated by immunoSEQ multiplex PCR, the TCRdb table keeps only in-frame clones and is missing some. The sample totals some 21,000 clones. Sample: blood buffy coat. All receptors come from a woman between 18 and 69 years old with a cervical HPV16 infection that either progressed to CIN3+ or cleared (not recorded which).

A word on this clone: Read data end 3 residues before the CDR3 end; the end is taken from the germline J gene. The chain combines TRBV20-1 with TRBJ2-3; 9 nucleotides line up with TRBD2. From germline, CDR1 is DFQATT and CDR2 SNEGSKA (reference sequence). Trimming took 3 bases from V and 0 from J; bases not matched to a gene: 7. The CDR3 is made up of 16 amino acids. The sequenced CDR3 bases are TGCAGTGCTAGCGCTAGCGGGGTGGGAAGCACAGATACG. It codes for CSASASGVGSTDT. The CDR3, in full, reads CSASASGVGSTDTQYF.

Concerning this clone itself: Coverage ceases 3 residues before the CDR3 finishes, and the germline J gene fills in the end. The gene calls are TRBV13 and TRBJ2-7; 7 bases fit TRBD1. Trimming took 5 bases from V and 1 from J; bases not matched to a gene: 5. The V gene's germline CDR1 is PRHDT and CDR2 FYEKMQ (reference sequence). This CDR3 spans 14 amino acids. Incomplete CDR3 DNA: TGTGCCAGCAGCCTGGGACAGACTTCCTACGAG. Translated: CASSLGQTSYE. The CDR3 as a whole reads CASSLGQTSYEQYF.

With respect to this clone: The read finishes 3 residues shy of the CDR3 end, and the germline J gene is used to complete it. The V and J genes are TRBV20-1 and TRBJ2-5, with D unresolved. The germline CDR1 and CDR2 sequences are DFQATT and SNEGSKA (reference sequence). Trimming left V 3 bases short and J 5 bases short, with 10 bases between. CDR3 length: 12 amino acids. The sequenced part of the CDR3 DNA is TGCAGTGCTAGGGCAATTTATGAGACC. It codes for CSARAIYET. The whole CDR3 sequence is CSARAIYETQYF.

CDR3 bases read: TGTGCCAGCTCACCCGGAGGGTTCTACAATGAC. This gives the protein CASSPGGFYND. In full, the CDR3 is CASSPGGFYNDYTF. The gene calls are TRBV18 and TRBJ1-2; the D is unclear. The CDR3 end is not reached by the read, which stops 3 residues before it; the germline J gene fills it in. Germline CDR1 and CDR2: KGHSH and LQKENI. The CDR3 extends over 14 amino acids.

Notes on this clone: The sequenced fragment ends 3 residues before the CDR3 boundary, so the rest is inferred from the germline J gene. This chain links TRBV7-2 with TRBJ2-7; TRBD1 is a possible D gene (6 bases). The CDR3 spans 15 residues. With 1 base removed from V and 1 base from J, the gap between germline ends came to 11 bases. Germline assignment: CDR1 SGHTA and CDR2 FQGNSA. This CDR3 is CASSLVPGESYEQYF. The sequenced part of the CDR3 DNA is TGTGCCAGCAGCTTAGTTCCAGGGGAGTCCTACGAG. The variable domain in full, with the rest retrieved from reference TRBV7-2 and TRBJ2-7, is GAGVSQSPSNKVTEKGKDVELRCDPISGHTALYWYRQSLGQGLEFLIYFQGNSAPDKSGLPSDRFSAERTGGSVSTLTIQRTQQEDSAVYLCASSLVPGESYEQYFGPGTRLTVT.

The CDR3 loop reads CASSPHRGRHHGYTF. Partial CDR3 DNA: TGTGCCAGCAGTCCCCACAGGGGGCGACACCATGGC. The rearrangement joins TRBV12-3 or TRBV12-4 to TRBJ1-2; 9 nucleotides agree with TRBD1. The read terminates 3 residues ahead of where the CDR3 ends, so the germline J gene completes it. The CDR3 is 15 amino acids. The V segment lost 5 bases and the J segment 6 bases; nucleotides outside the gene matches: 10.

Regarding this clone: The CDR3 end is not reached by the read, which stops 3 residues before it; the germline J gene fills it in. The V gene is TRBV15, the J gene TRBJ2-1, with D hard to call. This CDR3 has 13 amino acids. Trimming cost V 0 bases and J 5 bases, with 5 bases left between them. The germline V gene encodes CDR1 LNHNV and CDR2 YYDKDF (reference sequence). CDR3 protein: CATSRDSHNEQFF. Partial CDR3 DNA: TGTGCCACCAGCAGAGATAGCCACAATGAG. Together with reference TRBV15 and TRBJ2-1, the CDR3 gives the full variable domain: DAMVIQNPRYQVTQFGKPVTLSCSQTLNHNVMYWYQQKSSQAPKLLFHYYDKDFNNEADTPDNFQSRRPNTSFCFLDIRSPGLGDTAMYLCATSRDSHNEQFFGPGTRLTVL.

Regarding this clone: The read comes to an end 3 residues before the CDR3 does, leaving the germline J gene to fill in the end. V gene TRBV12-3 or TRBV12-4 combines with J gene TRBJ2-1; weak D call: TRBD1 (5 bases). The CDR3 runs to 16 residues. With 5 bases removed from V and 7 bases from J, the gap between germline ends came to 21 bases. The CDR3 protein is CASSIGRQRQNNEQFF. CDR3 DNA, as far as it was read: TGTGCCAGCAGTATTGGCCGACAGCGCCAAAATAATGAG.

A note on this clone: The CDR3 end lies 3 residues beyond the end of the read and is filled in from the germline J gene. The V call is TRBV6-2 or TRBV6-3, the J call TRBJ1-5, with TRBD1 as a possible D gene (5 bases). V lost 4 bases to trimming and J lost 3 bases, with 13 bases between them. This CDR3 contains 15 residues. Germline lookup yields CDR1 MNHEY and CDR2 SVGEGT. CDR3: CASSLSRQTNQPQHF. The CDR3 DNA, read in part, is TGTGCCAGCAGTTTGTCCCGACAGACCAATCAGCCC.

Of note for this clone: From the germline J gene comes the end of the CDR3, since the read stops 3 residues before it. The chain joins TRBV27 to TRBJ1-1; 7 bases are shared with TRBD1. Germline CDR1 is MNHEY and CDR2 is SMNVEV (reference sequence). After removal of 6 bases from V and 5 bases from J, the junction contained 6 bases not matched to a gene. The CDR3 sequence is 13 residues long. The CDR3 DNA, read in part, is TGTGCCAGCAGGAGACAGGGATGGACTGAA. It specifies CASRRQGWTE. The entire CDR3 protein is CASRRQGWTEAFF.

In the case of this clone: The read stops 3 residues short of the end of the CDR3; the missing end is completed from the germline J gene. The chain recombines TRBV10-3 with TRBJ1-2, with a weak D call TRBD1 (5 bases). The CDR3 is 14 residues long. Germline V CDR1 and CDR2: ENHRY, SYGVKD. V was clipped by 1 base and J by 6 bases, with 12 bases between them. The part of the CDR3 DNA that was read is TGTGCCATCAGTGAGTGGCAGGGAAATAATGGC. This gives the protein CAISEWQGNNG. The whole CDR3 protein reads CAISEWQGNNGYTF.

On this clone: The read finishes 3 residues shy of the CDR3 end, and the germline J gene is used to complete it. This chain links TRBV19 with TRBJ2-1; 11 nucleotides agree with TRBD2. This CDR3 has 15 residues. The germline gives CDR1 LNHDA, CDR2 SQIVND (reference sequence). Trimming cost V 6 bases and J 6 bases; bases outside gene matches: 7. CDR3: CASRYLTSGSNEQFF. The sequenced part of the CDR3 DNA is TGTGCCAGTAGATATTTAACTAGCGGGAGCAATGAG.

Concerning this clone: The read gets to within 3 residues of the CDR3 end, and the germline J gene fills in the rest. The chain combines TRBV2 with TRBJ2-5; 10 positions match TRBD2. The germline gives CDR1 SNHLY, CDR2 FYNNEI. Trimming removed 3 bases from V and 5 bases from J; junction bases left unmatched: 6. The CDR3 is 15 amino acids. This CDR3 reads CASSENPSGSETQYF. The part of the CDR3 DNA that was read is TGTGCCAGCAGTGAGAACCCTAGCGGGAGCGAGACC.

The CDR3 bases that were read are TGTGCTAGTGGTCTCGGGACAGGGTGGAATGGC. Translation gives CASGLGTGWNG. The whole CDR3 reads CASGLGTGWNGYTF. The chain uses TRBV12-5 and TRBJ1-2; 9 positions agree with TRBD1. The read terminates 3 residues ahead of where the CDR3 ends, so the germline J gene completes it. V shed 5 bases, J shed 6 bases, and the junction held 7 bases outside the gene matches. Germline V CDR1 and CDR2: LGHNT, FRNRAP. The CDR3 runs to 14 residues.

Points on this clone: The read ends 3 residues early relative to the CDR3; the germline J gene fills the gap. V is TRBV5-1 and J is TRBJ1-3, with D perhaps matching TRBD1 (6 bases). In germline, CDR1 is SGHRS, CDR2 YFSETQ. The CDR3 has 15 amino acids. Trimming left V 2 bases short and J 5 bases short, with 14 bases between. This chain's CDR3 is CASSFIGDTRNTIYF. Incomplete CDR3 DNA: TGCGCCAGCAGCTTTATTGGGGACACTCGAAACACC.

Measured by frequency, this clone is medium-sized (0.01 to 0.1%). Sequencing ends 3 residues short of the CDR3 end; the germline J gene provides the rest. The chain is built from TRBV19 and TRBJ2-1, with D uncertain. V lost 6 bases, J lost 5 bases, and 8 bases lay in between. The CDR3 sequence is 12 residues long. CDR1 LNHDA and CDR2 SQIVND come from the germline V gene (reference sequence). CDR3 protein: CASSSPHNEQFF. CDR3 DNA, as far as it was read: TGTGCCAGTAGCTCTCCCCACAATGAG.